A single sample is the source of the 20 T cell receptor beta chains below, sequenced in a study of cytomegalovirus exposure and HLA in healthy donors. The PCR used 60 Vbeta and 13 Jbeta primers. Assay used: immunoSEQ multiplex PCR; TCRdb lists only in-frame clones, some missing. The data show some 160,000 clones, around four fifths seen once. Sequencing input: PBMCs. These receptors were taken from a man aged 18-30 years in good health and CMV-seronegative.

The gene calls are TRBV7-9 and TRBJ1-1; D perhaps matches TRBD1 (6 bases). CDR3 length equals 15 residues. V shed 0 bases and J shed 3 bases, with 11 bases lying between them. The germline gives CDR1 SEHNR, CDR2 FQNEAQ (reference sequence). CDR3: CASSLAGGGDTEAFF. CDR3 nucleotide sequence: TGTGCCAGCAGCTTAGCGGGAGGGGGGGACACTGAAGCTTTCTTT.

This clone has just a few counts. V and J are TRBV11-2 and TRBJ2-3; maybe TRBD2 (5 bases). CDR1 and CDR2 from the germline V gene are SGHAT and FQNNGV. CDR3 length: 14 residues. The germline V and J ends were trimmed by 5 bases and 0 bases, with 9 bases remaining between them. CDR3 nucleotide sequence: TGTGCCAGCAGCGCCCGGAGGAGCACAGATACGCAGTATTTT. Its protein product is CASSARRSTDTQYF.

The V gene is TRBV28, the J gene TRBJ1-5; perhaps TRBD1 as D (5 bases). Germline V gene data show CDR1 as MDHEN and CDR2 as SYDVKM. This CDR3 has 15 residues. V was cut by 4 bases and J by 5 bases, with 15 bases left in between. CDR3: CASSSLQEPDQPQHF. The CDR3 DNA follows: TGTGCCAGCAGTTCTCTACAGGAACCCGATCAGCCCCAGCATTTT.

This chain connects TRBV2 to TRBJ2-7, with unresolved D. Germline V CDR1 and CDR2: SNHLY, FYNNEI. V lost 2 bases to trimming and J lost 1 base, with 15 bases between them. The CDR3 consists of 16 residues. CDR3: CASSERNQAPSYEQYF. DNA for the CDR3: TGTGCCAGCAGTGAAAGGAACCAGGCCCCTTCCTACGAGCAGTACTTC.

This clone appeared once. The chain links TRBV10-3 to TRBJ2-3, with no clear D. V was shortened by 6 bases and J by 6 bases, with 10 bases between the two germline ends. This CDR3 is built from 12 residues. The germline gives CDR1 ENHRY, CDR2 SYGVKD. The CDR3 sequence: CAISPNSDTQYF. As DNA, the CDR3 is TGTGCCATCAGCCCTAACTCCGATACGCAGTATTTT.

The V and J genes are TRBV7-2 and TRBJ1-2, with D possibly matching TRBD1 (6 bases). Per the germline V gene, CDR1 is SGHTA and CDR2 is FQGNSA. The CDR3 has 13 amino acids. The germline V and J ends were trimmed by 5 bases and 5 bases, with 12 bases remaining between them. The CDR3, as DNA: TGTGCCAGCAGCCCATCGACAGGATATGGCTACACCTTC. Translated, it gives CASSPSTGYGYTF.

The rearrangement links TRBV2 to TRBJ1-1; D possibly corresponds to TRBD1 (5 bases). The length of the CDR3 is 12 residues. Germline values: CDR1 SNHLY, CDR2 FYNNEI. Deletions cut 7 bases from V and 1 base from J, with 7 bases between. The chain's CDR3 is CASTGQNTEAFF. CDR3 nucleotide sequence: TGTGCCAGCACCGGACAGAACACTGAAGCTTTCTTT.

This clone was seen a few times. The V gene is TRBV6-5, the J gene TRBJ2-7, with TRBD1 matching over 7 bases. CDR1 is MNHEY and CDR2 is SVGAGI in the germline V gene. The CDR3 spans 14 residues. Losses at the gene ends were 4 bases for V and 2 bases for J; bases not matched to a gene: 5. The CDR3 DNA is TGTGCCAGCAGTTCTTTTGACAGGGCCTACGAGCAGTACTTC. Translation gives CASSSFDRAYEQYF.

The chain couples TRBV19 to TRBJ1-2; no clear D gene. The germline V gene encodes CDR1 LNHDA and CDR2 SQIVND (reference sequence). The CDR3 is made up of 12 amino acids. Trimming stripped 4 bases from V and 3 bases from J, with 6 bases between. CDR3 bases: TGTGCCAGTAGTAACACATACTATGGCTACACCTTC. Translation gives CASSNTYYGYTF.

The chain links TRBV9 to TRBJ2-4, with D uncertain. V was trimmed by 5 bases and J by 1 base, leaving 10 bases between them. Germline assignment: CDR1 SGDLS and CDR2 YYNGEE. The CDR3 spans 14 residues. This CDR3 reads CASSGPGAKNIQYF. As DNA, the CDR3 is TGTGCCAGCAGTGGTCCAGGTGCCAAAAACATTCAGTACTTC.

The V call is TRBV10-3, the J call TRBJ1-1, with D unresolved. Germline V gene lookup returns CDR1 ENHRY and CDR2 SYGVKD. Trimming removed 2 bases at V and 4 bases at J, with 5 bases between. The length of the CDR3 is 12 residues. CDR3 sequence reads: CAISEGGTEAFF. The CDR3 bases are TGTGCCATCAGTGAGGGCGGCACTGAAGCTTTCTTT.

This clone was detected ten times or more. This sequence joins TRBV28 and TRBJ2-1, with D perhaps TRBD2 (7 bases). Germline V gene data show CDR1 as MDHEN and CDR2 as SYDVKM. This CDR3 spans 16 amino acids. The germline V and J ends were trimmed by 2 bases and 2 bases, with 13 bases remaining between them. The CDR3 coding sequence is TGTGCCAGCAGTTTAGCGGCGGGGGCCACCTACAATGAGCAGTTCTTC. Its protein is CASSLAAGATYNEQFF.

As for this clone: A read error may account for a junction end that differs from germline. In the same sample, other DNA sequences code for this CDR3. The rearrangement links TRBV27 to TRBJ1-5; 10 nucleotides agree with TRBD1. In germline, CDR1 is MNHEY, CDR2 SMNVEV (reference sequence). This CDR3 has 18 residues. CDR3 coding DNA: TGTGCCAGTAGTTTGTTCAAACCGGGACAGGGGACGAATCAGCCCCAGCATTTT. Its translation: CASSLFKPGQGTNQPQHF.

The chain links TRBV6-1 to TRBJ1-3; no reliable D call. V dropped 7 bases and J dropped 0 bases, with 13 bases sitting between them. There are 15 residues in the CDR3. Per germline, CDR1 MNHNS and CDR2 SASEGT. CDR3 DNA sequence: TGTGCCAGCACCCCGTCTGGCGGCTCTGGAAACACCATATATTTT. It codes for CASTPSGGSGNTIYF.

This clone was found once. The V and J genes are TRBV1 and TRBJ1-5; TRBD1 was called by the table and not checked on the DNA. TRBV1 is an annotated pseudogene. The CDR3 has 12 residues. The CDR3 loop reads CTSSQAGQPQHF. DNA for the CDR3: TGCACCAGCAGCCAAGCAGGTCAGCCCCAGCATTTT.

The chain links TRBV5-1 to TRBJ1-2; D is ambiguous. This CDR3 is built from 11 residues. CDR1 SGHRS and CDR2 YFSETQ come from the germline V gene. The V gene lost 4 bases and the J gene lost 8 bases, with 9 bases spanning the gap. The CDR3 DNA is TGCGCCAGCAGCCTCGGGAACGGCTACACCTTC. It is translated as CASSLGNGYTF.

This chain uses TRBV30 with TRBJ2-7, with 7 bases fitting TRBD2. V shed 3 bases and J 3 bases; nucleotides not matched to a gene: 5. Germline CDR1 is GTSNPN and CDR2 is SVGIG (reference sequence). The CDR3 length is 13 residues. The CDR3 sequence is CAWSAWGGYEQYF. CDR3 DNA sequence: TGTGCCTGGAGCGCCTGGGGGGGCTACGAGCAGTACTTC.

V and J are TRBV6-1 and TRBJ1-2; 8 nucleotides match TRBD1. Germline-derived CDR1 and CDR2 are MNHNS and SASEGT. There are 16 residues in the CDR3. Germline trimming cut 2 bases from V and 2 bases from J; bases unmatched to any gene: 7. CDR3 DNA: TGTGCCAGCAGTGAACCCGGACAGGGTGCGAACTATGGCTACACCTTC. Translated, it gives CASSEPGQGANYGYTF.

This chain connects TRBV5-1 to TRBJ2-5; 9 nucleotides line up with TRBD2. CDR1 and CDR2 from the germline V gene are SGHRS and YFSETQ. There are 15 residues in the CDR3. V was pared by 0 bases and J by 5 bases, with 5 bases of the junction left unmatched. The CDR3 spells CASSLVLSGGETQYF. In nucleotides, the CDR3 is TGCGCCAGCAGCTTGGTGCTTAGCGGGGGTGAGACCCAGTACTTC.

The chain joins TRBV5-4 to TRBJ2-1; 10 bases are shared with TRBD2. Germline V gene data show CDR1 as SGHNT and CDR2 as YYREEE (reference sequence). The CDR3 covers 16 residues. V lost 3 bases to trimming and J lost 3 bases; unmatched junction nucleotides: 6. CDR3 sequence reads: CASSSLSGGIYNEQFF. CDR3 nucleotides: TGTGCCAGCAGCTCCCTTAGCGGGGGGATCTACAATGAGCAGTTCTTC.